Described below is a single T cell receptor (beta chain) sequence and its context. The protocol attached unique molecular identifiers to individual cDNA molecules. TCRdb recomputed calls from the 5' RACE reads with MiXCR, one row per CDR3 protein. The repertoire consists of around 70,000 distinct CDR3 sequences, with roughly 15% occurring once and the leading ten covering around 10%. The data stem from a study of early T cells in non-severe SARS-CoV-2 infection. The sequencing sample was made of whole blood. The source of this sequence is an adult who was a healthcare worker with PCR-confirmed SARS-CoV-2 infection or an uninfected control (not recorded which).

CDR3 sequence (DNA): TGTGCCACCAGCAGATTTATCCTCCCGGGACAGAGCTCCTACGAGCAGTACTTC. Amino acid sequence: CATSRFILPGQSSYEQYF. The chain carries TRBV15 and TRBJ2-7, with TRBD1 matching 7 bases. The CDR3 totals 18 residues. Germline CDR1 LNHNV, CDR2 YYDKDF (reference sequence). The V and J ends lost 2 bases and 0 bases, in that order; junction bases with no gene match: 13.